The 19 T cell receptor beta chains in this list originate from one sample, sequenced in a study of blood T cell repertoires in COVID-19. Profiled with immunoSEQ multiplex PCR; TCRdb holds only in-frame clones, not every one. Here the sample spans 150,000 to 200,000 clones, about 85% being singletons. Sequenced material: PBMCs or T cells enriched from blood (not recorded which). The receptors were gathered from a woman aged 45-65 years who had recovered from COVID-19.

The rearrangement joins TRBV29-1 to TRBJ1-5; D may be TRBD1 (5 bases). The ends were cut back, 4 bases at V and 9 bases at J, with 19 bases in the middle. The CDR3 is 14 amino acids. Germline assignment: CDR1 SQVTM and CDR2 ANQGSEA. CDR3 amino acids: CSVAFDQGIGPQHF. The CDR3 bases are TGCAGCGTTGCTTTCGATCAGGGAATCGGGCCCCAGCATTTT. The complete variable domain, with remaining parts taken from reference TRBV29-1 and TRBJ1-5, reads SAVISQKPSRDICQRGTSLTIQCQVDSQVTMMFWYRQQPGQSLTLIATANQGSEATYESGFVIDKFPISRPNLTFSTLTVSNMSPEDSSIYLCSVAFDQGIGPQHFGDGTRLSIL.

This sequence joins TRBV3-1 (or the pseudogene TRBV3-2) and TRBJ2-2, with 7 bases that match TRBD1. Germline V gene sequence: CDR1 LGHDT, CDR2 YNNKEL (reference sequence). The ends lost 6 bases at V and 5 bases at J; junction bases unmatched: 12. The CDR3 is made up of 16 amino acids. DNA of the CDR3: TGTGCCAGCAGACCCGAAGACAGGGTGTGGACCGGGGAGCTGTTTTTT. Translating it yields CASRPEDRVWTGELFF.

The CDR3 region is CASSTDRTNYEQYF. The CDR3 nucleotides are TGTGCCAGCAGTACCGACAGAACCAACTACGAGCAGTACTTC. The chain recombines TRBV28 with TRBJ2-7; a weak D match, TRBD1 (5 bases). Germline V lookup: CDR1 MDHEN, CDR2 SYDVKM. Between the trimmed V and J ends, which lost 5 bases and 3 bases, there was a span of 14 bases. The CDR3 runs to 14 residues.

CDR3 coding DNA: TGTGCCGGCGCATTCCAGGGCACAGATACGCAGTATTTT. Protein sequence: CAGAFQGTDTQYF. J is TRBJ2-3 and V is TRBV18; D remains ambiguous. The ends were cut back, 11 bases at V and 1 base at J, with 13 bases in the middle. The CDR3 covers 13 residues. Per germline, CDR1 KGHSH and CDR2 LQKENI.

The chain is built from TRBV10-3 and TRBJ2-3, with TRBD2 matching 9 bases. Per germline, CDR1 ENHRY and CDR2 SYGVKD. With 5 bases clipped from V and 4 bases from J, the junction kept 13 bases outside the gene matches. The length of the CDR3 is 17 residues. In DNA, the CDR3 is TGTGCCATCAGTTTTTACGGTAGTAGCGGGAGCGCAGATACGCAGTATTTT. Protein sequence: CAISFYGSSGSADTQYF.

J is TRBJ2-5 and V is TRBV19, with D hard to call. The CDR3 spans 14 residues. Trimming took 1 base from V and 1 from J, leaving 7 bases between them. Germline V gives CDR1 LNHDA, CDR2 SQIVND (reference sequence). The CDR3 DNA reads TGTGCCAGTAGTATAGCGAGTAGCCAAGAGACCCAGTACTTC. Translating it yields CASSIASSQETQYF.

This clone showed up just a few times. The chain recombines TRBV6-6 with TRBJ2-1; TRBD2 agrees at 10 bases. The CDR3 contains 18 residues. Unmatched junction bases numbered 10, after V lost 5 bases and J lost 0 bases. CDR1 is MNHNY, CDR2 SVGAGI, per germline (reference sequence). The CDR3 bases are TGTGCCAGCAGTCCACGGACTAGCGGAGATTTCTCCTACAATGAGCAGTTCTTC. This encodes CASSPRTSGDFSYNEQFF.

V and J are TRBV18 and TRBJ2-1; D is ambiguous. The CDR3 spans 11 residues. The germline V gene encodes CDR1 KGHSH and CDR2 LQKENI. V lost 3 bases and J 5 bases, leaving 2 bases between the germline ends. The CDR3 region has the DNA TGTGCCAGCTCACCCGACAATGAGCAGTTCTTC. Its translation: CASSPDNEQFF.

The chain carries TRBV28 and TRBJ1-1; D gene ambiguous. The CDR3 sequence is 10 residues long. Germline lookup yields CDR1 MDHEN and CDR2 SYDVKM. Trimming removed 6 bases at V and 8 bases at J, with 7 bases between. In DNA, the CDR3 is TGTGCCAGCAGCACGGGGGAAGCTTTCTTT. As protein: CASSTGEAFF.

The genes are TRBV29-1 and TRBJ2-5, with TRBD2 matching over 10 bases. V shed 3 bases and J 0 bases; nucleotides not matched to a gene: 1. Germline V gene data show CDR1 as SQVTM and CDR2 as ANQGSEA. The CDR3 extends over 14 amino acids. In DNA, the CDR3 is TGCAGCGTTGATGGACTAGCGGACCAAGAGACCCAGTACTTC. The encoded protein is CSVDGLADQETQYF.

The chain employs TRBV3-1 (or the pseudogene TRBV3-2) and TRBJ2-2; 8 bases align to TRBD1. J was trimmed by 5 bases and V by 0 bases; bases with no gene match: 8. From germline, CDR1 is LGHDT and CDR2 YNNKEL (reference sequence). The CDR3 sequence is 17 residues long. CDR3 residues: CASSQDPPGGSTGELFF. CDR3 sequence (DNA): TGTGCCAGCAGCCAAGATCCTCCAGGGGGCAGTACCGGGGAGCTGTTTTTT.

The chain's CDR3 is CASSRRGISEAFF. CDR3 in DNA: TGTGCCAGCAGTAGAAGAGGTATTTCTGAAGCTTTCTTT. The chain uses TRBV9 and TRBJ1-1; no clear D. Trimming pared 5 bases from V and 6 bases from J, leaving 14 bases between. In germline, CDR1 is SGDLS, CDR2 YYNGEE. The CDR3 contains 13 residues.

The chain has TRBV4-3 and TRBJ2-5; TRBD2 might be the D (6 bases). The CDR3 sequence is 15 residues long. Trimming took 0 bases from V and 7 from J, leaving 15 bases between them. The germline V gene encodes CDR1 LGHNA and CDR2 YSLEER. The CDR3 region has the DNA TGCGCCAGCAGCCAAGAGCGGGGCCACCCCGGGACCCAGTACTTC. Amino acid sequence: CASSQERGHPGTQYF.

The CDR3 spells CASSTGLAGVVYEQYF. DNA of the CDR3: TGCGCCAGCAGCACGGGACTAGCGGGAGTAGTCTACGAGCAGTACTTC. The chain combines TRBV4-3 with TRBJ2-7, with 14 bases matching TRBD2. Germline loops: CDR1 LGHNA, CDR2 YSLEER. There are 16 residues in the CDR3. V was pared by 5 bases and J by 3 bases, with 6 bases of the junction left unmatched.

The chain carries TRBV4-2 and TRBJ1-6; D ambiguous. V was cut by 1 base and J by 0 bases, with 10 bases left in between. The CDR3 contains 17 residues. Germline V gene data show CDR1 as LGHNA and CDR2 as YNFKEQ. The DNA for the CDR3 is TGTGCCAGCAGCCAAGTTGGAGGGAGCTCCTATAATTCACCCCTCCACTTT. It encodes CASSQVGGSSYNSPLHF.

The V and J genes are TRBV24-1 and TRBJ1-5; D call uncertain. The CDR3 covers 17 residues. V was shortened by 6 bases and J by 0 bases, with 17 bases between the two germline ends. Germline V gene sequence: CDR1 KGHDR, CDR2 SFDVKD. The CDR3 is CATSTNSAGTSNQPQHF. The CDR3 DNA sequence: TGTGCCACCAGTACAAACTCGGCGGGAACTAGCAATCAGCCCCAGCATTTT.

The chain joins TRBV6-2 or TRBV6-3 to TRBJ2-7; D assignment may be TRBD1 or TRBD2 (5 bases each). The CDR3 contains 14 residues. V shed 6 bases and J shed 2 bases, with 14 bases lying between them. CDR1 MNHEY and CDR2 SVGEGT come from the germline V gene. CDR3 residues: CASSRAGSTYEQYF. The CDR3, as DNA: TGTGCCAGCAGCAGGGCGGGTAGCACCTACGAGCAGTACTTC.

This chain uses TRBV11-3 with TRBJ2-7, with 7 bases identical to TRBD1. J gave up 5 bases and V 1 base, and 8 bases lay outside the gene matches. The germline gives CDR1 SGHNT, CDR2 YENEEA. The CDR3 covers 15 residues. The CDR3 loop reads CASSLGDSFVNEQYF. The CDR3 DNA follows: TGTGCCAGCAGCTTAGGGGACAGTTTTGTTAACGAGCAGTACTTC.

This chain joins TRBV14 and TRBJ1-3, with 7 positions matching TRBD1. There are 15 residues in the CDR3. V lost 4 bases to trimming and J lost 4 bases; unmatched junction nucleotides: 7. Germline V lookup: CDR1 SGHDN, CDR2 FVKESK. The CDR3 nucleotides are TGTGCCAGCAGCCCCCTTGACAGGGCCGGAAACACCATATATTTT. It codes for CASSPLDRAGNTIYF. The full variable domain, with the rest looked up from reference TRBV14 and TRBJ1-3, is EAGVTQFPSHSVIEKGQTVTLRCDPISGHDNLYWYRRVMGKEIKFLLHFVKESKQDESGMPNNRFLAERTGGTYSTLKVQPAELEDSGVYFCASSPLDRAGNTIYFGEGSWLTVV.